The rows below give T cell receptor beta chains drawn from one sample of a study of blood T cell repertoires in COVID-19. Clones were read by immunoSEQ multiplex PCR, and TCRdb kept only the in-frame ones, dropping some. The table lists approximately 210,000 clones, 80% to 90% of them singletons. The specimen was peripheral blood. All receptors derive from a man aged 35 to 55 with acute or convalescent COVID-19. Each CDR3 is given with its conserved first and last residue. D genes are given only for firm matches. Clone size is given for some rows only: seen once, a few or many times, or a class if the clone is expanded.

size	J	V	D	CDR3	DNA
NA	TRBJ2-1	TRBV10-3	TRBD2	CAISGLLLAGGDNEQFF	TGTGCCATCAGTGGCCTCTTACTAGCGGGGGGGGACAATGAGCAGTTCTTC
once	TRBJ2-7	TRBV7-9	NA	CASSDHRDTYEQYF	TGTGCCAGCAGCGATCATCGGGACACCTACGAGCAGTACTTC
NA	TRBJ2-1	TRBV6-2/TRBV6-3	NA	CASSLTLGFDEQFF	TGTGCCAGCAGCTTGACACTTGGGTTTGATGAGCAGTTCTTC
NA	TRBJ2-3	TRBV7-7	TRBD1	CASSTGQGATDTQYF	TGTGCCAGCAGCACCGGACAGGGCGCCACAGATACGCAGTATTTT
NA	TRBJ1-2	TRBV4-1	TRBD1	CASSQDDRGPIYGYTF	TGCGCCAGCAGCCAAGATGACAGGGGGCCTATCTATGGCTACACCTTC
NA	TRBJ2-3	TRBV4-2	TRBD2	CASSQENSGSVDTQYF	TGTGCCAGCAGCCAAGAGAATAGCGGGAGTGTAGATACGCAGTATTTT
NA	TRBJ1-2	TRBV28	NA	CASSTQYRGYTF	TGTGCCAGCAGCACCCAATATCGGGGCTACACCTTC
once	TRBJ1-4	TRBV10-3	NA	CAISEGGGGEKLFF	TGTGCCATCAGTGAGGGCGGCGGGGGTGAAAAACTGTTTTTT
NA	TRBJ1-6	TRBV7-9	NA	CASSNGGGNNSPLHF	TGTGCCAGCAGTAACGGGGGAGGTAATAATTCACCCCTCCACTTT
NA	TRBJ1-5	TRBV21-1	NA	CASSNPGHGTGNCYSNQPQHF	TGTGCCAGCAGCAATCCTGGTCACGGGACAGGGAATTGCTATAGCAATCAGCCCCAGCATTTT